This TCR beta chain was captured in a study of blood T cell repertoires in COVID-19. Original processing methods: Reference gene primer amplification gave estimated nucleated cell counts. Only in-frame clones appear in the TCRdb table, and some are missing; sequencing was by immunoSEQ multiplex PCR. The V and J calls and clone size come from that table; D and trimming were worked out from the DNA. The table records about 410,000 clones, around nine tenths of them present only once. Participants were aged roughly 18 to 90 years, lived in around 25 US areas, and enrolled virtually. Assignment of participants to cohorts was predicated upon participant-reported clinical history. The specimen was PBMCs or T cells enriched from blood (not recorded which). The sequence was obtained from a woman in her twenties or thirties who had recovered from COVID-19.

DNA of the CDR3: TGTGCCAGCAGCCAAGGACAGCTCTATGGCTACACCTTC. It translates to CASSQGQLYGYTF. This chain links TRBV3-1 (or the pseudogene TRBV3-2) with TRBJ1-2; tentative D call: TRBD1 (5 bases). From germline, CDR1 is LGHDT and CDR2 YNNKEL (reference sequence). V dropped 1 base and J dropped 4 bases, with 7 bases sitting between them. The CDR3 sequence is 13 residues long.